A single sample is the source of the 19 T cell receptor beta chains below, sequenced in a study of T-cell memory formation after mild COVID-19. TCRdb redid the calling of the 5' RACE reads with MiXCR, one entry per CDR3 protein. The data show about 390,000 distinct CDR3 sequences, approximately 16% seen once. Specimen: PBMCs or a T cell subset sorted from them (not recorded which). Receptors originate from a man aged 18 to 30 who had mild COVID-19 (a few samples of this study predate the infection). Cell type and time point are not known.

This clonotype was detected only a few times. A junction end diverges from the germline sequence, so it may reflect a read error. The genes are TRBV11-2 and TRBJ1-3; a possible D gene is TRBD1 (6 bases). The CDR3 has 14 residues. CDR1 is SGHAT and CDR2 is FQNNGV in the germline V gene. CDR3 residues: CASSRQDSRNTIYF. The CDR3 region has the DNA TGTGCCAGCAGCCGACAGGACTCTCGAAACACCATATATTTT.

The chain links TRBV7-9 to TRBJ1-2; D gene uncertain. Germline-derived CDR1 and CDR2 are SEHNR and FQNEAQ (reference sequence). The V end lost 1 base, the J end lost 7 bases, and 10 bases lay between the germline ends. The CDR3 is 13 amino acids. As DNA, the CDR3 is TGTGCCAGCAGCTTAGGTACCAGCCCTGGCTACACCTTC. As protein: CASSLGTSPGYTF.

This clonotype was counted only a few times. The chain employs TRBV7-2 and TRBJ2-2; a possible D gene is TRBD2 (6 bases). Germline loops: CDR1 SGHTA, CDR2 FQGNSA. CDR3 size: 14 residues. The V and J ends lost 5 bases and 1 base respectively, with 8 bases between them. CDR3: CASSRLVNTGELFF. CDR3 sequence (DNA): TGTGCCAGCAGCAGACTAGTGAACACCGGGGAGCTGTTTTTT.

This clonotype was seen many times. CDR3: CASSLAQGTDTQYF. The CDR3 DNA is TGCGCCAGCAGCTTGGCGCAGGGCACAGATACGCAGTATTTT. This chain joins TRBV5-1 and TRBJ2-3; D gene uncertain. Trimming left V 0 bases short and J 1 base short, with 6 bases between. CDR3 length: 14 residues. Germline V gene lookup returns CDR1 SGHRS and CDR2 YFSETQ.

This clonotype came up a few times. The CDR3 protein is CASIPSVAGGFTGELFF. CDR3 sequence (DNA): TGTGCCAGCATTCCCAGTGTAGCGGGGGGGTTTACCGGGGAGCTGTTTTTT. The rearrangement joins TRBV6-6 to TRBJ2-2; 11 bases agree with TRBD2. CDR1 is MNHNY, CDR2 SVGAGI, per germline (reference sequence). The CDR3 totals 17 residues. V shed 7 bases, J shed 5 bases, and the junction held 12 bases outside the gene matches.

V and J are TRBV6-5 and TRBJ2-5; a weak D match, TRBD2 (7 bases). V dropped 6 bases and J dropped 9 bases, with 26 bases sitting between them. The CDR3 length is 16 residues. Germline loops: CDR1 MNHEY, CDR2 SVGAGI. In nucleotides, the CDR3 is TGTGCCAGCAGGCTTGGGGCTGCGGGGGCCTACCGTCCCCAGTACTTC. Protein sequence: CASRLGAAGAYRPQYF.

This clonotype was seen many times. V gene TRBV6-5 combines with J gene TRBJ1-5; unclear D gene. Trimming removed 6 bases at V and 2 bases at J, with 11 bases between. Germline assignment: CDR1 MNHEY and CDR2 SVGAGI. The CDR3 totals 14 residues. CDR3 residues: CASSRAVGNQPQHF. The CDR3 DNA follows: TGTGCCAGCAGCCGAGCGGTGGGCAATCAGCCCCAGCATTTT.

This clonotype came up a few times. The rearrangement links TRBV7-9 to TRBJ1-1, with TRBD1 matching 8 bases. The CDR3 is 13 amino acids. Unmatched junction bases numbered 3, after V lost 5 bases and J lost 4 bases. The V gene's germline CDR1 is SEHNR and CDR2 FQNEAQ (reference sequence). The chain's CDR3 is CASSRDRPTEAFF. The CDR3 DNA is TGTGCCAGCAGCCGGGACAGGCCCACTGAAGCTTTCTTT.

The CDR3 DNA sequence: TGTGCCAGCAGCCTGGGACGGATGGGGACCCAGTACTTC. Translating it yields CASSLGRMGTQYF. The rearrangement joins TRBV6-5 to TRBJ2-5; D might be TRBD1 or TRBD2, each matching 5 bases. V was trimmed by 6 bases and J by 7 bases, leaving 15 bases between them. The V gene's germline CDR1 is MNHEY and CDR2 SVGAGI. This CDR3 has 13 residues.

Many counts were recorded for this clonotype. The CDR3 loop reads CASSKQGSGELFF. CDR3 nucleotide sequence: TGTGCCAGCAGTAAACAGGGTTCCGGGGAGCTGTTTTTT. The chain recombines TRBV12-3 or TRBV12-4 with TRBJ2-2; TRBD1 might be the D (6 bases). The germline V and J ends were trimmed by 5 bases and 6 bases, with 10 bases remaining between them. CDR3 length equals 13 residues.

V is TRBV6-5 and J is TRBJ1-4; TRBD1 might be the D (6 bases). The CDR3 totals 15 residues. The germline CDR1 and CDR2 sequences are MNHEY and SVGAGI. The V gene lost 0 bases and the J gene lost 8 bases, with 13 bases spanning the gap. The CDR3 DNA sequence: TGTGCCAGCAGTTACTCTCCGGAGGGGGTGGAAAAACTGTTTTTT. Its protein product is CASSYSPEGVEKLFF.

This clonotype was observed a few times. This chain joins TRBV4-1 and TRBJ2-1; tentative D call: TRBD1 (6 bases). V was trimmed by 4 bases and J by 6 bases, leaving 19 bases between them. Per the germline V gene, CDR1 is MGHRA and CDR2 is YSYEKL. The CDR3 loop spans 16 amino acids. CDR3 residues: CASSLGAGAGLNEQFF. The DNA of the CDR3 is TGCGCCAGCAGCCTCGGAGCAGGGGCGGGCCTCAATGAGCAGTTCTTC.

The chain couples TRBV5-1 to TRBJ2-6; no clear D gene. Trimming left V 0 bases short and J 0 bases short, with 13 bases between. The CDR3 covers 18 residues. Germline assignment: CDR1 SGHRS and CDR2 YFSETQ. The CDR3 nucleotides are TGCGCCAGCAGCTTGGAGGGTCCAGATGACTCTGGGGCCAACGTCCTGACTTTC. It translates to CASSLEGPDDSGANVLTF.

This CDR3 is CASWGTGGYGYTF. The CDR3 DNA reads TGTGCCAGCTGGGGGACAGGGGGATATGGCTACACCTTC. The rearrangement uses TRBV25-1 and TRBJ1-2; the match to TRBD1 covers 11 bases. V gave up 8 bases and J gave up 5 bases; unmatched junction bases: 4. Germline loops: CDR1 MGHDK, CDR2 SYGVNS. This CDR3 region has 13 residues.

This clonotype was counted once. The chain has TRBV5-4 and TRBJ2-3; D not certain. The CDR3 is 14 residues long. V was pared by 4 bases and J by 2 bases, with 11 bases between. Germline assignment: CDR1 SGHNT and CDR2 YYREEE (reference sequence). This CDR3 reads CASSRPGVTDTQYF. In nucleotides, the CDR3 is TGTGCCAGCAGCCGCCCAGGAGTCACAGATACGCAGTATTTT.

The chain uses TRBV20-1 and TRBJ2-3, with a weak D call TRBD2 (7 bases). The germline CDR1 and CDR2 sequences are DFQATT and SNEGSKA (reference sequence). With 5 bases removed from V and 6 bases from J, the gap between germline ends came to 24 bases. The CDR3 has 16 residues. Written as DNA, the CDR3 is TGCAGTGCTCTTTACCGGGGGCGGGGGCCCTTCGATACGCAGTATTTT. Translated: CSALYRGRGPFDTQYF.

The chain is built from TRBV5-1 and TRBJ1-2; D unresolved. Germline V gene data show CDR1 as SGHRS and CDR2 as YFSETQ. V lost 1 base and J 7 bases, leaving 8 bases between the germline ends. CDR3 length: 12 residues. The CDR3, as DNA: TGCGCCAGCAGCTTGCCGGGATCTGGCTACACCTTC. This translates into CASSLPGSGYTF.

This clonotype appeared many times. Written as DNA, the CDR3 is TGTGCCAGCAGCCCAAGAGACAGGGCGGCTGAAGCTTTCTTT. Its protein is CASSPRDRAAEAFF. The chain carries TRBV11-2 and TRBJ1-1; TRBD1 agrees at 7 bases. The trim removed 5 bases at V and 6 bases at J, leaving 9 bases unmatched. This CDR3 has 14 residues. The germline gives CDR1 SGHAT, CDR2 FQNNGV. Based on the CDR3 plus reference TRBV11-2 and TRBJ1-1, the full variable domain is EAGVAQSPRYKIIEKRQSVAFWCNPISGHATLYWYQQILGQGPKLLIQFQNNGVVDDSQLPKDRFSAERLKGVDSTLKIQPAKLEDSAVYLCASSPRDRAAEAFFGQGTRLTVV.

V usage is TRBV5-1 and J usage is TRBJ2-3; 11 nucleotides line up with TRBD2. J lost 2 bases, V lost 0 bases, and 5 bases had no gene match. The CDR3 consists of 17 residues. Germline V gene lookup returns CDR1 SGHRS and CDR2 YFSETQ. The CDR3 sequence is CASSLVPSGGPTDTQYF. Here the CDR3 DNA reads TGCGCCAGCAGCTTGGTTCCTAGCGGGGGGCCCACAGATACGCAGTATTTT.